This T cell receptor (beta chain) emerged from a study of blood T cell repertoires in COVID-19. For the study at large: Samples came from the United States, Italy and Spain, spanning acute and convalescent COVID-19. Nucleic acid was either cDNA or gDNA, and it came from T cells, B-cell-depleted T cells, or PBMCs.

Which cohort a participant joined came from the clinical history participants gave. Assay used: immunoSEQ multiplex PCR; TCRdb lists only in-frame clones, some missing. Among about 250,000 clones listed, roughly 89% were seen once. Germline CDR1 is LGHDT and CDR2 is YNNKEL (reference sequence). Trimming left V 1 base short and J 8 bases short, with 14 bases between. This CDR3 is built from 14 residues. The chain employs TRBV3-1 (or the pseudogene TRBV3-2) and TRBJ1-2; TRBD1 might be the D (6 bases). This receptor was taken from a woman in her 30s with acute COVID-19. The sequenced sample was PBMCs or T cells enriched from blood (not recorded which). The CDR3 here is CASSQGGGRVGYTF. CDR3 nucleotides: TGTGCCAGCAGCCAAGGCGGGGGCCGCGTGGGCTACACCTTC.